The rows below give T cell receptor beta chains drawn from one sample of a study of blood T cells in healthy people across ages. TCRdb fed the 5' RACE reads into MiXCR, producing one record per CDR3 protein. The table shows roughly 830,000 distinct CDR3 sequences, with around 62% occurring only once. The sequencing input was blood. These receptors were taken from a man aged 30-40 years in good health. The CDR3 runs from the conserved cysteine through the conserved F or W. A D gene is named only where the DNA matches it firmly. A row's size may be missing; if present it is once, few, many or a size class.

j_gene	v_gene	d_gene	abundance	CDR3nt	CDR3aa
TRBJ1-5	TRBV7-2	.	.	TGTGCCAGCAGCTTAGCGCCTATAGGTCAGCCCCAGCATTTT	CASSLAPIGQPQHF
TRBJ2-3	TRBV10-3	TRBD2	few	TGTGCCATCAGTGGTTCGAGCGGGGGGGCCGTCGATACGCAGTATTTT	CAISGSSGGAVDTQYF
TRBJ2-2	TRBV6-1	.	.	TGTGCCAGCAGTGAAGATGGGGCTCACACCGGGGAGCTGTTTTTT	CASSEDGAHTGELFF
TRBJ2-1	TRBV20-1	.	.	TGCAGTGCTAGGGCAGGGGACTACAATGAGCAGTTCTTC	CSARAGDYNEQFF
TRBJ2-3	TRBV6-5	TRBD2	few	TGTGCCAGCAGCTCTCTAGCGGGGGTGACAGATACGCAGTATTTT	CASSSLAGVTDTQYF
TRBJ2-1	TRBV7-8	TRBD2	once	TGTGCCAGCAGCCGAGCGGGGCCCTCCTACAATGAGCGGTTCTTC	CASSRAGPSYNERFF
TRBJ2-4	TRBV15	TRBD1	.	TGTGCCACCAGCAGAGATCTCATCGGGACAGCTACCTGGGAGCAGTACTTC	CATSRDLIGTATWEQYF
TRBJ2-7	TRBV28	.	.	TGTGCCAGCACCGAGCCAGGCCAAGTCTACGAGCAGTACTTC	CASTEPGQVYEQYF
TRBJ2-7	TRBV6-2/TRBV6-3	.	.	TGTGCCACCAGAGGACCGGGTAGCTCCTACGAGCAGTACTTC	CATRGPGSSYEQYF
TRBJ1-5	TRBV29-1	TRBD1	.	TGCAGCGTTTTCACAGGGGATCCCAATCAGCCCCAGCATTTT	CSVFTGDPNQPQHF
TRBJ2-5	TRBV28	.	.	TGTGCCAGCAGGTTACCTGGAGCAGAGACCCAGTACTTC	CASRLPGAETQYF
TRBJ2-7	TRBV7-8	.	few	TGTGCCAGCAGCTTAATTTTCCCGGATCAAACCTACGAGCAGTACTTC	CASSLIFPDQTYEQYF
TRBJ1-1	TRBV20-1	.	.	TGCAGTGCAAGCCTTCCAAACACTGAAGCTTTCTTT	CSASLPNTEAFF
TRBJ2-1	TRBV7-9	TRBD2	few	TGTGCCAGCAGCCCCCCCGGGACTAGCGGGATGAATGAGCAGTTCTTC	CASSPPGTSGMNEQFF
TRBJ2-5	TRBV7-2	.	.	TGTGCCAGCAGCTTAGTTGATGCAGACCAAGAGACCCAGTACTTC	CASSLVDADQETQYF
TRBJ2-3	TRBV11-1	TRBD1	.	TGTGCCAGCAGCTCGATAACAGGGGTAGATACGCAGTATTTT	CASSSITGVDTQYF
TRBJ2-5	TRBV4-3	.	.	TGCGCCAGCAGCCAAGATGCGGGGGCCCAAGAGACCCAGTACTTC	CASSQDAGAQETQYF
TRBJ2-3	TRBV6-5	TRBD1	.	TGTGCCACAGCGGACAGGGGGCAGGTAGATACGCAGTATTTT	CATADRGQVDTQYF
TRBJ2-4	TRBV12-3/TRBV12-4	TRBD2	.	TGTGCCAGCAGATCGACTAGCGGGGGGATAAACGTTCAGTACTTC	CASRSTSGGINVQYF
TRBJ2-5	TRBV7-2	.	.	TGTGCCAGCAGCTCCCGCTTTGGGCAGACAGCGCAAGAGACCCAGTACTTC	CASSSRFGQTAQETQYF
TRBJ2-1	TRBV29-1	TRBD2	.	TGCAGCCACGGGGGAGGGCCCCGCAGTGAGCAGTTCTTC	CSHGGGPRSEQFF
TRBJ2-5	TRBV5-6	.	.	TGTGCCAGCAGCTCAACCTTGGGCAGGGGCGGAAATGAAGAGACCCAGTACTTC	CASSSTLGRGGNEETQYF
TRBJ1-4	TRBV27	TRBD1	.	TGTGCCAGCAGCCGAAACAGGGGCGAGGATGAAAAACTGTTTTTT	CASSRNRGEDEKLFF
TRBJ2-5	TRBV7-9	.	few	TGTGCCAGCAGCTTAGTCGGAGGGATGGAGACCCAGTACTTC	CASSLVGGMETQYF
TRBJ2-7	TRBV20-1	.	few	TGCAGCACTTTGGGGGGGGGGCGCTTGAACGAGCAGTACTTC	CSTLGGGRLNEQYF
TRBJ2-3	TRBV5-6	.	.	TGTGCCAGCAACATACCGCAGGGGTACACAGATACGCAGTATTTT	CASNIPQGYTDTQYF
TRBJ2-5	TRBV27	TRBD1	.	TGTGCCAGCAGAGTAGGGACAGTGAGGACGGAGACCCAGTACTTC	CASRVGTVRTETQYF
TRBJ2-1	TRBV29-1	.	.	TGCAGCGTTGAAGAAGGGACGGGGACCTACAATGAGCAGTTCTTC	CSVEEGTGTYNEQFF
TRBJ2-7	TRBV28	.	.	TGTGCCAGCAGTTGGGCAGGGAGAGAGTACGAGCAGTACTTC	CASSWAGREYEQYF
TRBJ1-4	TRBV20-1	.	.	TGCAGTGCTACACCTCCGGGTTCGGGAGAAAAACTGTTTTTT	CSATPPGSGEKLFF
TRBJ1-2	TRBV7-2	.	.	TGTGCCAGCAGCTACACGGGGGGGGCGTGGGATGGCTACACCTTC	CASSYTGGAWDGYTF
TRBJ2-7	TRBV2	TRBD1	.	TGTGCCAGCAGTGACTGGGACAGCTACGAGCAGTACTTC	CASSDWDSYEQYF
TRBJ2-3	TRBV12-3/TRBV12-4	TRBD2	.	TGTGCCAGCAGTCCCCGGACTAGCGGTTACGCAGATACGCAGTATTTT	CASSPRTSGYADTQYF
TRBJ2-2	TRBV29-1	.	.	TGCAGCGTTGAACTACCAAACACCGGGGAGCTGTTTTTT	CSVELPNTGELFF
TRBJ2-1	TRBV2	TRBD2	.	TGTGCCAGCATCGGGACTAGCGTCTACAATGAGCAGTTCTTC	CASIGTSVYNEQFF
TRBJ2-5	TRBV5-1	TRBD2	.	TGCGCCAGCAGCCCGAGAACTAGCGCCCTAACAGAGACCCAGTACTTC	CASSPRTSALTETQYF
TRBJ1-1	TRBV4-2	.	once	TGTGCCAGCAGCCAAGGAGAGGGAGATGGCACTGAAGCTTTCTTT	CASSQGEGDGTEAFF
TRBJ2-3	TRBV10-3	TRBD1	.	TGTGCCATCAGTACCGGGACAGGCACAGATACGCAGTATTTT	CAISTGTGTDTQYF
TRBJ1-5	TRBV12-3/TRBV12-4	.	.	TGTGCCAGCAGAGCGACACTTAGCAATCAGCCCCAGCATTTT	CASRATLSNQPQHF
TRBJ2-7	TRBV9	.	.	TGTGCCAGCAGCGGATTCAGTGGCGGGGGCGACCCCTACGAGCAGTACTTC	CASSGFSGGGDPYEQYF
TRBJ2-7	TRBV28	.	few	TGTGCCAGCAGACTAGTGGGTGCCGAGCAGTACTTC	CASRLVGAEQYF
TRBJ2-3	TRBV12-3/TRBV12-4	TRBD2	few	TGTGCCAGCACTGGGACTAGCGACGGGGATACGCAGTATTTT	CASTGTSDGDTQYF
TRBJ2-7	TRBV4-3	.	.	TGCGCCAGCAGCCAAGATACCCCCACTGGGCAGGTCTTCTACGAGCAGTACTTC	CASSQDTPTGQVFYEQYF
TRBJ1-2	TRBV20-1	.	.	TGCAGTGCTAGCGGTCGGGGGCCGAGTGGCTACACCTTC	CSASGRGPSGYTF
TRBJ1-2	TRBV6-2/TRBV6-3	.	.	TGTGCCAGCAGCTACAGCCTGTTCAACTATGGCTACACCTTC	CASSYSLFNYGYTF